Each of the 6 T cell receptor beta chains below was sequenced from the same sample in a study of T-cell reconstitution after alpha-beta-depleted transplantation in children. Construction of the TCRbeta library involved unique molecular identifiers. TCRdb analysed the PCR reads with MiXCR anew, one entry per CDR3 protein. The sample consists of around 380,000 distinct CDR3 sequences, about 11% of them appearing once. The starting material was PBMCs from the stem cell graft donor, obtained from the stem cell graft. These receptors all stem from a human donor who donated a stem cell graft to a child with acute myeloid leukemia.

This clonotype was detected ten times or more. This chain joins TRBV5-1 and TRBJ1-2; no firm D call. This CDR3 contains 14 residues. Trimming took off 1 base at V and 3 bases at J, with 10 bases between the two ends. Per germline, CDR1 SGHRS and CDR2 YFSETQ. The CDR3 spells CASSLWAEDYGYTF. CDR3 bases: TGCGCCAGCAGCTTGTGGGCGGAGGACTATGGCTACACCTTC.

This clonotype was found a few times. This chain joins TRBV5-1 and TRBJ2-5, with D possibly TRBD1 on 6 matching bases. The V gene lost 4 bases and the J gene lost 4 bases, with 14 bases spanning the gap. This CDR3 region has 14 residues. CDR1 and CDR2 (germline): SGHRS, YFSETQ. The CDR3 sequence is CASSKRQVGETQYF. Here the CDR3 DNA reads TGCGCCAGCAGCAAACGACAGGTGGGAGAGACCCAGTACTTC. The full variable domain, in which reference TRBV5-1 and TRBJ2-5 provide the parts outside the CDR3, is KAGVTQTPRYLIKTRGQQVTLSCSPISGHRSVSWYQQTPGQGLQFLFEYFSETQRNKGNFPGRFSGRQFSNSRSEMNVSTLELGDSALYLCASSKRQVGETQYFGPGTRLLVL.

This clonotype was observed a few times. The V gene is TRBV7-9, the J gene TRBJ2-1; the D gene is possibly TRBD2 (6 bases). V lost 6 bases, J lost 7 bases, and 13 bases lay in between. The V gene's germline CDR1 is SEHNR and CDR2 FQNEAQ (reference sequence). This CDR3 region has 13 residues. The CDR3 DNA follows: TGTGCCAGCAGAGTCGGGACTCTTAATGAGCAGTTCTTC. Translation gives CASRVGTLNEQFF.

This clonotype was seen at least ten times. The chain employs TRBV10-3 and TRBJ2-7; 7 bases are shared with TRBD1. The V segment lost 9 bases and the J segment 3 bases; nucleotides outside the gene matches: 8. The CDR3 spans 13 residues. Germline V gene data show CDR1 as ENHRY and CDR2 as SYGVKD. The CDR3 DNA reads TGTGCCATTGCCCGGGACAGTGACTACGAGCAGTACGTC. It encodes CAIARDSDYEQYV.

This clonotype was counted between two and nine times. The gene calls are TRBV29-1 and TRBJ2-1; D may be TRBD1 or TRBD2 (5 bases each). V lost 2 bases, J lost 6 bases, and 14 bases lay in between. The CDR3 is 14 amino acids. Germline lookup yields CDR1 SQVTM and CDR2 ANQGSEA. CDR3 sequence reads: CSVEPGPLANEQFF. The CDR3 nucleotides are TGCAGCGTTGAACCGGGGCCTCTCGCCAATGAGCAGTTCTTC.

This clonotype came up a few times. The V gene is TRBV15, the J gene TRBJ2-1; 8 positions match TRBD2. Losses at the gene ends were 3 bases for V and 7 bases for J; bases not matched to a gene: 11. The length of the CDR3 is 16 residues. The germline gives CDR1 LNHNV, CDR2 YYDKDF (reference sequence). The CDR3 region has the DNA TGTGCCACCAGCAGGGCAACCGGGACTAGGGAAAATGAGCAGTTCTTC. It translates to CATSRATGTRENEQFF.